This TCR beta chain emerged from a study of blood T cells in healthy people across ages (dated by TCRdb to between 2015 and 2016). About the full investigation: In model experiments, roughly one uniquely barcoded TCR beta cDNA molecule per two T cells was captured by template switching. Using deep sequencing normalized with unique cDNA molecular identifiers, the study measured how TCR beta repertoire diversity changes with age. Four age groups were formed from the donors: young (average around 15 years), middle-aged (around 37), aged (approximately 60) and long-lived (more than 75). Using the same blood draw, the study looked at two additional independent replicas of 1 million unique cDNA reads for two donors, one aged 18 to 30 and the other aged 80 or older. Study-wide conclusions, independent of this receptor: Compared with the aged group, the long-lived group had more naive CD4+ T cells, fewer expanded clones and increased TCR diversity, suggesting age selection. Observed TCR beta diversity per million T cells fell roughly linearly with age, and a significant reduction was already apparent by age around 40. Observed TCR beta diversity correlated strongly with the percentage of naive T cells measured by flow cytometry. Conclusive comparison of naive and antigen-experienced compartments was prevented by the profiling of bulk unsorted PBMCs. Because the CMV infection status of the donors was unknown, age-related changes in expanded clonotypes may potentially have been confounded. Estimates of total diversity based on one million sequenced T cells were regarded as lower bounds and as underestimates.

With regard to this clonotype: There is no known antigen for this receptor. Base-call qualities are not available, and no considerably larger clone is one nucleotide away.

The CDR3 has 14 amino acids, counting the end cysteine and phenylalanine. Solely the CDR3 DNA is kept, with 42 bases framed from the first base. The CDR1 and CDR2 encoded by the germline V gene are LGHNT and FRNRAP. Cut back by 10 bases and 6 bases, the V and J ends lie 19 bases apart. The 39 donors, aged about 6 to 100 years, were systemically healthy Caucasian individuals from Russia. Each donor gave 9 to 10 milliliters of peripheral blood, collected into EDTA-treated Vacutainer tubes. Ficoll-Paque density-gradient centrifugation was used to isolate PBMCs, with at least 6.5 million per sample. Trizol reagent was used to extract total RNA from the PBMCs, yielding at least 5.5 micrograms per sample. The percentages of naive CD45RAhigh/CD27high T cells were determined by flow cytometry on a PBMC aliquot from every donor. Libraries were prepared through 5' RACE. Instrument on record: Illumina HiSeq 2500. A second about 7 to 12 cycle PCR used a sample-barcoded 5' primer and a J-beta primer mix. A template-switch 5' adaptor carrying 12 random nucleotides introduced a unique molecular identifier onto each TCR beta cDNA molecule. At least 2.5 million CDR3-containing paired-end reads were obtained from each sample. First-strand cDNA was synthesized from all RNA with the Mint cDNA synthesis kit, primed by a TRBC-specific oligonucleotide. All cDNA was treated with uracil-DNA glycosylase and then went through a first 18-cycle PCR with the universal primers M1SS and BC2_uni_R. The authors' analysis ran thus. Normalization of each sample was performed by random selection of 1 million high-quality reads, each carrying a distinct molecular identifier. Instead of being binned into consensus sequences, reads that shared molecular identifiers were thrown out. MiTCR, set to a Q25 quality threshold and the strictest error-elimination algorithm, was used for CDR3 identification, clonotype clustering and error correction. A nonparametric unseen species model using Euler transformation provided a lower-bound estimate of total TCR beta diversity. TCRdb reworked the public reads: Q25 trimming with fastp, MiXCR clone assembly, productive beta chains retained. All rows with the same CDR3 protein become a single entry with the most common DNA and genes. The V and J calls follow TCRdb's processing rather than the paper's. The sample table shows more than 650,000 distinct CDR3 sequences, and 25% to 30% are seen once. The top ten clones comprise over 2.5% of the sample.

The same sample was also studied in work on T cells of mothers and their children. According to the second study: The donors were nine systemically healthy Caucasian individuals, made up of three mothers and their six children. cDNA synthesis consumed the entire amount of extracted RNA, loaded at approximately 1.4 ug RNA in each 15 ul reaction. In the second PCR, the M1S primer added sample barcodes and 2-4 random nucleotides. More than 8 million TCR beta CDR3 reads were obtained from each mother, and some 3.3 million reads were obtained from each child. In both related and unrelated pairs, thymic selection shapes the output of TCR recombination in a similar way, with inherited differences having only a minor effect. Normalized repertoire overlap in related mother-child pairs was always slightly higher than in unrelated mother-child pairs, but the difference was never significant. No persistent microchimeric T cell clones were detected, at a sensitivity of roughly 100 clones per million clonotypes. In the study, deep NGS was used to compare the TCR beta repertoires of mothers and children, and features distinguishing related mother-child pairs from unrelated individuals were sought. Mothers averaged about 40 +/- 4 years of age and children averaged around 10 +/- 4 years. After adapter ligation was performed with NEBNext reagents, the libraries were sequenced on an Illumina HiSeq 2000 with 100+100 nt paired-end reads. To avoid cross-contamination, the mother libraries and the child libraries were prepared a month apart and sequenced in separate runs. For each donor, somewhere between roughly 500,000 and 2,300,000 distinct TCR beta clonotypes were identified. Naive TCR beta clonotypes were estimated from low-frequency clonotypes matched to each donor's FACS-determined naive share, without sorting.

The sequenced sample consisted of blood. The chain employs TRBV12-5 and TRBJ1-5; possibly the D gene is TRBD1, per 6 matching bases. The sequence came from a boy aged 5 to 17 in good health. The DNA sequence follows: TGTGCTATGGGGGGGGCCGGGGGCGGTCAGCCCCAGCATTTT. This translates into CAMGGAGGGQPQHF.